The 12 T cell receptor beta chains reported below all come from one sample, sequenced in a study of low-dose radiotherapy and immunotherapy resistance in tumors. Gene-specific TRAV and TRBV primers were used for first-strand cDNA, covering alpha and beta chains. TCRs were amplified for 20 to 25 PCR cycles with a constant-region primer and V-primer adapter. MiXCR, applied by TCRdb to the reads, yields one record per CDR3 protein. The sample shows 15,000 to 20,000 distinct CDR3 sequences, about 74% of them seen only once. Every receptor here comes from a human donor with advanced metastatic prostate, ovarian, gallbladder or colorectal cancer (not recorded which). This table probably holds off-target reads from a library built for another chain.

The V and J genes are TRBV6-1 and TRBJ2-2; TRBD1 agrees at 11 bases. The CDR3 sequence is 18 residues long. The germline V gene encodes CDR1 MNHNS and CDR2 SASEGT. Trimming cost V 4 bases and J 4 bases; bases outside gene matches: 11. Here the CDR3 DNA reads TGTGCCAGCAGTGTTTCCCTCCGGACAGGGGGCCTCACCGGGGAGCTGTTTTTT. It yields the protein CASSVSLRTGGLTGELFF.

CDR3 nucleotide sequence: TGTGCCAGCAGTGATGGGGTCCTAGCGGGAGCGGGTGAGCAGTTCTTC. As protein: CASSDGVLAGAGEQFF. V gene TRBV25-1 combines with J gene TRBJ2-1; 10 bases line up with TRBD2. The CDR3 has 16 amino acids. After removal of 3 bases from V and 9 bases from J, the junction contained 11 bases not matched to a gene. Germline V gene sequence: CDR1 MGHDK, CDR2 SYGVNS.

This clonotype showed up just a few times. The J gene is TRBJ2-2, the V gene TRBV11-2, with unresolved D. Trimming stripped 3 bases from V and 5 bases from J, with 13 bases between. The CDR3 consists of 15 residues. CDR1 SGHAT and CDR2 FQNNGV come from the germline V gene. CDR3 nucleotide sequence: TGTGCCAGCAGCTTGGCCAGAGGCGAGACCGGGGAGCTGTTTTTT. It specifies CASSLARGETGELFF.

This clonotype appeared once. The V and J genes are TRBV10-3 and TRBJ1-6; 10 positions match TRBD1. The length of the CDR3 is 19 residues. Per germline, CDR1 ENHRY and CDR2 SYGVKD. The ends lost 5 bases at V and 5 bases at J; junction bases unmatched: 15. The CDR3, as DNA: TGTGCCATCAGTACACCACAGCGGGGGACAGGGGAAAATAATTCACCCCTCCACTTT. Amino acids: CAISTPQRGTGENNSPLHF.

J is TRBJ1-1 and V is TRBV18, with a weak D call TRBD1 (6 bases). The CDR3 is made up of 17 amino acids. The V end was cut by 3 bases, the J end by 4 bases, with 21 bases between. Germline V gene lookup returns CDR1 KGHSH and CDR2 LQKENI. CDR3 nucleotide sequence: TGTGCCAGCTCACCCGAGGGACCCACAGGGTGGAGCACTGAAGCTTTCTTT. The encoded protein is CASSPEGPTGWSTEAFF.

The chain joins TRBV7-6 to TRBJ1-1; D is perhaps TRBD1 (6 bases). Trimming shortened V by 5 bases and J by 2 bases, and 9 bases separated the two germline ends. The CDR3 contains 13 residues. CDR1 is SGHVS and CDR2 is FNYEAQ in the germline V gene. CDR3: CASSGDTNTEAFF. The CDR3 DNA reads TGTGCCAGCAGCGGGGACACCAACACTGAAGCTTTCTTT.

This chain links TRBV30 with TRBJ2-1; D possibly uses TRBD1 or TRBD2 (7 bases each). In germline, CDR1 is GTSNPN, CDR2 SVGIG (reference sequence). The CDR3 extends over 11 amino acids. Trimming pared 8 bases from V and 11 bases from J, leaving 16 bases between. The CDR3 protein is CAKGEGAKQFF. CDR3 DNA: TGTGCCAAAGGGGAGGGGGCCAAGCAGTTCTTC.

This rearrangement joins TRBV10-2 to TRBJ2-3, with 8 positions matching TRBD2. After removal of 7 bases from V and 0 bases from J, the junction contained 6 bases not matched to a gene. The germline gives CDR1 WSHSY, CDR2 SAAADI. The CDR3 runs 15 residues. DNA for the CDR3: TGCGCCAGCACCCGGACTAGCCCCAGCACAGATACGCAGTATTTT. Residues: CASTRTSPSTDTQYF.

The rearrangement uses TRBV3-1 and TRBJ1-5; a weak D match, TRBD1 (6 bases). V was shortened by 1 base and J by 3 bases, with 7 bases between the two germline ends. Germline CDR1 LGHDT, CDR2 YNNKEL (reference sequence). CDR3 length: 14 residues. The CDR3 protein is CASSQGTDNQPQHF. The CDR3 coding sequence is TGTGCCAGCAGCCAAGGGACAGACAATCAGCCCCAGCATTTT.

The table lists this clonotype with a count of one. The gene calls are TRBV7-2 and TRBJ2-3, with 11 nucleotides matching TRBD1. The length of the CDR3 is 18 residues. The V gene end was trimmed by 0 bases and the J gene end by 3 bases; junction bases not matched to a gene: 8. Germline V lookup: CDR1 SGHTA, CDR2 FQGNSA. The CDR3 DNA reads TGTGCCAGCAGCTTAGCTCGGACAGGGGGCGTTGGTACAGATACGCAGTATTTT. It encodes CASSLARTGGVGTDTQYF.

This clonotype has just a few counts. This chain links TRBV6-6 with TRBJ1-4, with TRBD1 as a possible D gene (5 bases). The CDR3 extends over 15 amino acids. Germline lookup yields CDR1 MNHNY and CDR2 SVGAGI (reference sequence). V was shortened by 2 bases and J by 0 bases, with 7 bases between the two germline ends. The CDR3 coding sequence is TGTGCCAGCAGTTACATGGGGGCAACTAATGAAAAACTGTTTTTT. This gives the protein CASSYMGATNEKLFF.

This clonotype has just a few counts. The chain combines TRBV12-3 or TRBV12-4 with TRBJ1-1; the D gene is possibly TRBD1 (6 bases). This CDR3 has 14 residues. Trimming took 6 bases from V and 1 from J, leaving 12 bases between them. Here the CDR3 DNA reads TGTGCCAGCAGCACAGGGTCGGAGAACACTGAAGCTTTCTTT. This gives the protein CASSTGSENTEAFF.